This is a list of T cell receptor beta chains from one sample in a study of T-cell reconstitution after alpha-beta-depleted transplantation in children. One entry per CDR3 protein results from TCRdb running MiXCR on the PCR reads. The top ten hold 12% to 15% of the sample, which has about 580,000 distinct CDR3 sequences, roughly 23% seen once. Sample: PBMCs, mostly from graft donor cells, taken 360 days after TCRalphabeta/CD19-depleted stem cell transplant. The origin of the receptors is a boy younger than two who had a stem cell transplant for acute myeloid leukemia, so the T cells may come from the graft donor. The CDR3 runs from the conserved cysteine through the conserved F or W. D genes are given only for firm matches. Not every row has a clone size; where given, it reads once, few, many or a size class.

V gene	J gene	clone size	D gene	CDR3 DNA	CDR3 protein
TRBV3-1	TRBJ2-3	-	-	TGTGCCAGCACCCCTCCCTCAGCAGATACGCAGTATTTT	CASTPPSADTQYF
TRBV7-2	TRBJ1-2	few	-	TGTGCCAGCAGCTTAAAGTCCCAGAACTATGGCTACACCTTC	CASSLKSQNYGYTF
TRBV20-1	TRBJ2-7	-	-	TGCAGTGCTAGAGGACAGGTCCGCTCCGAGCAGTACTTC	CSARGQVRSEQYF
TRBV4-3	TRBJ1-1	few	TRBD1	TGCGCCAGCAAAAGAGACAGGGATCACATGAACACTGAAGCTTTCTTT	CASKRDRDHMNTEAFF
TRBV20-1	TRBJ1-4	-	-	TGCAGTGCCCTACTAAAACAGGCCCTGTTTTTT	CSALLKQALFF
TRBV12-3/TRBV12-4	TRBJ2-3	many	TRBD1	TGTGCCAGCAAACCCTCAGGACAGGACCTGACAGATACGCAGTATTTT	CASKPSGQDLTDTQYF
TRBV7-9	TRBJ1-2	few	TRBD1	TGTGCCAGCAGCCTTCCCGTGACAGGGTTCGGCTACACCTTC	CASSLPVTGFGYTF
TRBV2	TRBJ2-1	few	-	TGTGCCAGCAGTGAAAGGACAGCTACGAGCTCCTACAATGAGCAGTTCTTC	CASSERTATSSYNEQFF
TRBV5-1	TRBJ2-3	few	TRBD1	TGCGCCAGCAGCTTGGAAACAGGGGGCGCAGATACGCAGTATTTT	CASSLETGGADTQYF
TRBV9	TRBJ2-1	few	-	TGTGCCAGCAGCGTAGACAAGAATGAGCAGTTCTTC	CASSVDKNEQFF
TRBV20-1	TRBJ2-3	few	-	TGCAGTCCATCCACCAACACAGATACGCAGTATTTT	CSPSTNTDTQYF
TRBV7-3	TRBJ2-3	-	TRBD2	TGTGCCAGCAGCTTAACCGGGACTAGATACACAGATACGCAGTATTTT	CASSLTGTRYTDTQYF
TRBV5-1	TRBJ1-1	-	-	TGCGCCAGCAGCTCCAGGGGTGGTGGACCTGAAGCTTTCTTT	CASSSRGGGPEAFF
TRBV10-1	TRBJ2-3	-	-	TGCGCCAGCAGTGAGAAGCCATCGGGAGATACGCAGTATTTT	CASSEKPSGDTQYF
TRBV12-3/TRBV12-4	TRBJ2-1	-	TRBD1	TGTGCCAGCAGTTTTTGGACAGGGGACAATGAGCAGTTCTTC	CASSFWTGDNEQFF
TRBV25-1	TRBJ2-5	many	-	TGTGCCAGCAGTGACCCCGGACAGTTCCGACAAGAGACCCAGTACTTC	CASSDPGQFRQETQYF
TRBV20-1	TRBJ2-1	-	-	TGCAGTGCTAGAGACCATCACTTTGAGGGGAGCTCCTACAATGAGCAGTTCTTC	CSARDHHFEGSSYNEQFF
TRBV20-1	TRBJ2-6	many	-	TGCAGTGCTAGAGATCCCAGGGATGGGGCCAACGTCCTGACTTTC	CSARDPRDGANVLTF
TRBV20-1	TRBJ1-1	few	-	TGCAGTGCTAGAGCAGACGGCACTGAAGCTTTCTTT	CSARADGTEAFF
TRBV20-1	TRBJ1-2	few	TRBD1	TGCAGTGCTAGAGTACAGGGGGGCTTCTATGGCTACACCTTC	CSARVQGGFYGYTF
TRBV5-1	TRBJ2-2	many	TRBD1	TGCGCCAGCAGCTTTTTAGTCCAGGGGGCCGGCGGGGAGCTGTTTTTT	CASSFLVQGAGGELFF
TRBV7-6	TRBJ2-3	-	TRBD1	TGTGCCAGCAGTCTTAGACAGGGGATGGTTGGCACAGATACGCAGTATTTT	CASSLRQGMVGTDTQYF
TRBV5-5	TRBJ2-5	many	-	TGTGCCAGCAGCTTGGCCGGGGGAATGAACCGTGGGGAGACCCAGTACTTC	CASSLAGGMNRGETQYF
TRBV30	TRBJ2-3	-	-	TGTGCCTGGAGGGAATGGGATACGCAGTATTTT	CAWREWDTQYF
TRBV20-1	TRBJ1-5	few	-	TGCAGTGCCTTACTCGGCAATCAGCCCCAGCATTTT	CSALLGNQPQHF
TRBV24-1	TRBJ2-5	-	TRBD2	TGTGCCACCAGAGCGGGGTCCGGGGAGACCCAGTACTTC	CATRAGSGETQYF
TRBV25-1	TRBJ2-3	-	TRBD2	TGTGCCAGCAGTGAATGGAAAGGCGGGAGTCCAGATACGCAGTATTTT	CASSEWKGGSPDTQYF
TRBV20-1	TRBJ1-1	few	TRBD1	TGCAGTGCCCGAGGGAGGCAGGGGGGGGACACTGAAGCTTTCTTT	CSARGRQGGDTEAFF
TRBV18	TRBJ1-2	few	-	TGTGCCAGCTCCCTACGGGACGGGTCTGTCTATGGCTACACCTTC	CASSLRDGSVYGYTF
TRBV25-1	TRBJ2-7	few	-	TGTGCCAGCAGTGAATCTGCACTAGGCTACGAGCAGTACTTC	CASSESALGYEQYF
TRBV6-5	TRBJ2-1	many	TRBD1	TGTGCCAGCAGTTACGACAGGGGGGGAACCCCAAGCAAGTTCTTC	CASSYDRGGTPSKFF
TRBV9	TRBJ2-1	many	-	TGTGCCAGCAGCCCTCCGACTAGGTACAATGAGCAGTTCTTC	CASSPPTRYNEQFF
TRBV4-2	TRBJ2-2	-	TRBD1	TGTGCCAGCAGCCAAGAAGCGGGGACAGGGGAAACCGGGGAGCTGTTTTTT	CASSQEAGTGETGELFF
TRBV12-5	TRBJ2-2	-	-	TGTGCCCTAGTCCTGGCGAACACCGGGGAGCTGTTTTTT	CALVLANTGELFF
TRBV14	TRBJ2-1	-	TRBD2	TGTGCCAGCAGCCACCGAGGCGGGGGGGCCTACAATGAGCAGTTCTTC	CASSHRGGGAYNEQFF
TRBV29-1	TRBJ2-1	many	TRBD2	TGCAGCGTTGACACTAGCGGGGTATACAATGAGCAGTTCTTC	CSVDTSGVYNEQFF
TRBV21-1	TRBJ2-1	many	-	TGTGCCAGCAGCAAAGCGGGCGCCAGCTCCTACAATGAGCAGTTCTTC	CASSKAGASSYNEQFF
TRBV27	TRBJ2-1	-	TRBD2	TGTGCCAGCATGCGGGGGGGAGGGGACAATGAGCAGTTCTTC	CASMRGGGDNEQFF
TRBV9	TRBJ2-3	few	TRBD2	TGTGCCAGCACCAACGGGCGGGGGGGAGATACGCAGTATTTT	CASTNGRGGDTQYF
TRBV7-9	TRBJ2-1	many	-	TGTGCCAGCAGCTTAGCTGAGTTAAGGCAGTTCTTC	CASSLAELRQFF
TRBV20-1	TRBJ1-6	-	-	TGCAGTGCTAGAGTAGGAGGGGACTCCTATAATTCACCCCTCCACTTT	CSARVGGDSYNSPLHF
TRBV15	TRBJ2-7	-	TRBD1	TGTGCCACCAGCACCCTGACAGGGGGTAGCCTCGAGCAGTACTTC	CATSTLTGGSLEQYF
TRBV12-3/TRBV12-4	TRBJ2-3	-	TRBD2	TGTGCCAGCAGCCGCGCAAGCGGGGGACTGGGTGATACGCAGTATTTT	CASSRASGGLGDTQYF
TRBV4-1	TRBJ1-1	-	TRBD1	TGCGCCAGCAGCCAAATTTCGGGACAGGCTTACACTGAAGCTTTCTTT	CASSQISGQAYTEAFF
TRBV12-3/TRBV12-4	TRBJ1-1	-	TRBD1	TGTGCCAGCAGTTTAAGGGACAGGGGGCGAACTGAAGCTTTCTTT	CASSLRDRGRTEAFF
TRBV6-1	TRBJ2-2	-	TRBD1	TGTGCCAGCAGAGTTCAGACAGGGGTGGCCGGGGAGCTGTTTTTT	CASRVQTGVAGELFF
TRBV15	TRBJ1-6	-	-	TGTGCCACCAGCAGGGACCGGTTGAGCTCCTATAATTCACCCCTCCACTTT	CATSRDRLSSYNSPLHF
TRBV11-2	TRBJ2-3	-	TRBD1	TGTGCCAGCAGCTCCCAGGGGGCGACCACAGATACGCAGTATTTT	CASSSQGATTDTQYF
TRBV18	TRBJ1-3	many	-	TGTGCCAGCGAGGGATCCTCTGGAAACACCATATATTTT	CASEGSSGNTIYF
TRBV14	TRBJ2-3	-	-	TGTGCCAGCAGCCGCTTACTAGGGACAGATACGCAGTATTTT	CASSRLLGTDTQYF
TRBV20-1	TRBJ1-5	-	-	TGCAGTGCTAAAGTACCGGGACTTGTGGGTCAGCCCCAGCATTTT	CSAKVPGLVGQPQHF
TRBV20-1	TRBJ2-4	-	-	TGCAGTGCTAGCTTTCCCGGGGCCAAAAACATTCAGTACTTC	CSASFPGAKNIQYF
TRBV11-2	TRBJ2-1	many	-	TGTGCCAGCAGCTTAACCGGCGGAAGCTCCTACAATGAGCAGTTCTTC	CASSLTGGSSYNEQFF
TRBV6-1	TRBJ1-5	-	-	TGTGCCAGCAGTGAACAGGGCAAAGGGCAGCCCCAGCATTTT	CASSEQGKGQPQHF
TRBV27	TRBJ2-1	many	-	TGTGCCAGCAGTCTAGGGTCCGCCTACAATGAGCAGTTCTTC	CASSLGSAYNEQFF
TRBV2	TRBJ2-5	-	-	TGTGCCAGCAGTGAAGCATTACGGGGAGAGACCCAGTACTTC	CASSEALRGETQYF
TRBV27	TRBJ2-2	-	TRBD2	TGTGCCAGCGGCTGGGCGGGAGAGGGCGGGGAGCTGTTTTTT	CASGWAGEGGELFF
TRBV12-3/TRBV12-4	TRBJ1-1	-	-	TGTGCCAGCAGTTGGAAACCTTTCATGAACACTGAAGCTTTCTTT	CASSWKPFMNTEAFF
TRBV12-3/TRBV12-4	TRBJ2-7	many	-	TGTGCCAGCAGCGTATTCTACGAGCAGTACTTC	CASSVFYEQYF
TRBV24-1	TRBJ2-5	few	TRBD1	TGTGCCACCAGTGATACCGGGACAGGAGAAGAGACCCAGTACTTC	CATSDTGTGEETQYF